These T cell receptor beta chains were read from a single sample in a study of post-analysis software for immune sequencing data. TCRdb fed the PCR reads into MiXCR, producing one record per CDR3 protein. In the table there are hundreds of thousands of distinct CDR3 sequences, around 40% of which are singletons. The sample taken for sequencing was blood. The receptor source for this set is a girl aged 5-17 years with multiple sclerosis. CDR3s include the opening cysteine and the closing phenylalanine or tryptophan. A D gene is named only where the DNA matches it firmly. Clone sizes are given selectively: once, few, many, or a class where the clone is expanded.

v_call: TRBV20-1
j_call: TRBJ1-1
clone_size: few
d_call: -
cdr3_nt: TGCAGTGCTACCTTAGCTGGAGGCTATGCTGAAGCTTTCTTT
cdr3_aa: CSATLAGGYAEAFF

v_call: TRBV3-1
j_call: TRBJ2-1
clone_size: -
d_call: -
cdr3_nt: TGTGCCAGCAGCCTTAAGGGGTCTTCCGGGAGTAATGAGCAGTTCTTC
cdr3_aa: CASSLKGSSGSNEQFF

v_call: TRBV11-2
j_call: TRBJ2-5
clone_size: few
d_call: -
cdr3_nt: TGTGCCAGCAGCTTGGGCGTTTTGCCCCAAGAGACCCAGTACTTC
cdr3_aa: CASSLGVLPQETQYF

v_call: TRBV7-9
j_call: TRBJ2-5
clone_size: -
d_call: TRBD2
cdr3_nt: TGTGCCAGTAGTGGGACTAGCGAGGGCAATGAGCAGTACTTC
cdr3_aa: CASSGTSEGNEQYF

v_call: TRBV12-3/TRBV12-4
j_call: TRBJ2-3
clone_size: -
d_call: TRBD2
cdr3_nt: TGTGCCAGCACCCCCTCGCGAACTAGCGGGAGTTGGGATACGCAGTATTTT
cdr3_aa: CASTPSRTSGSWDTQYF

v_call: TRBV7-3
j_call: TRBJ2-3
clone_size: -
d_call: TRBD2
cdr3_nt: TGTGCCAGCAGCCCAGGACTAGCGGGGGGGAATACGCAGTATTTT
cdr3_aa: CASSPGLAGGNTQYF

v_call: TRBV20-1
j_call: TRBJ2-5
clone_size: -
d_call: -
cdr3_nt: TGCAGTGCTGGATGGCAGATCGTAGGGCAAGAGACCCAGTACTTC
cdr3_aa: CSAGWQIVGQETQYF

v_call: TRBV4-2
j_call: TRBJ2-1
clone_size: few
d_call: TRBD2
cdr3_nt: TGTGCCAGCAGCCAAGATCGGAAGCGGGGGGGCCTTGATGAGCAGTTCTTC
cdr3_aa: CASSQDRKRGGLDEQFF

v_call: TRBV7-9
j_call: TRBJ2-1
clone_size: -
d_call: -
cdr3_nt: TGTGCCAGCAGCTTAGACCAGGCCCTACGTGCCTACAATGAGCAGTTCTTC
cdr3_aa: CASSLDQALRAYNEQFF

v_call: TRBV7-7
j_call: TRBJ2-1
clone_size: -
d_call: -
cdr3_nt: TGTGCTAGCAGCGCCAGCGCTCAGAATGAGCAGTTCTTC
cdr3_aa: CASSASAQNEQFF

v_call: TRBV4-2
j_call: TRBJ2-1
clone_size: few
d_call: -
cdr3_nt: TGTGCCAGCAGCCAAGAGCGGGCTAGGCTGTTCTTC
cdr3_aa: CASSQERARLFF

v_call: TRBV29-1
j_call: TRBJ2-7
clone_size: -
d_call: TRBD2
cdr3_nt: TGCAGCGTTGGTTTTAGCGGGAACAATGAGCAGTACTTC
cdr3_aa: CSVGFSGNNEQYF

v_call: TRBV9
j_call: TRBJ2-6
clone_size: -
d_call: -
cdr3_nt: TGTGCCAGCAGCGTGGGCCTTACCGGCTCTGGGGCCAACGTCCTGACTTTC
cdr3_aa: CASSVGLTGSGANVLTF

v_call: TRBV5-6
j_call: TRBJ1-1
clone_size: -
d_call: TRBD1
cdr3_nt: TGTGCCAGCAGCCAGGGGGGAGCTAGGCGGGGCCGCGGAGCTTTCTTT
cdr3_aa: CASSQGGARRGRGAFF

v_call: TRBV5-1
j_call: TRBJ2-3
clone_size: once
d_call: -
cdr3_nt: TGCGCCAGCAGCTTGGCTAGCCCGGAGGATACGCAGTATTTT
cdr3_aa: CASSLASPEDTQYF

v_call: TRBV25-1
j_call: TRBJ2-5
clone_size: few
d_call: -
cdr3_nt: TGTGCCAGCAGTGGAGTGGCCCAGTACTTC
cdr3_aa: CASSGVAQYF

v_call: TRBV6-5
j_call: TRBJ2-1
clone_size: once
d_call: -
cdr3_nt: TGTGCCAGCAACAAAATCCCGGACTCAGGCAATGAGCGGTTCTTC
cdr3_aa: CASNKIPDSGNERFF

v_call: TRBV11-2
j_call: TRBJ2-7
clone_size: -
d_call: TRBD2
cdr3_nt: TGTGCCAGCACCCTCACTAGCGGGGGGGCCGGGACCTACGAGCAGTACTTC
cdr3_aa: CASTLTSGGAGTYEQYF

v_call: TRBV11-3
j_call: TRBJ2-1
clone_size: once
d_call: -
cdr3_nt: TGTGCCAGCAGCTTCCGGGACCCTCAGGGGCACAATGAGCAGTTCTTC
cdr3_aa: CASSFRDPQGHNEQFF

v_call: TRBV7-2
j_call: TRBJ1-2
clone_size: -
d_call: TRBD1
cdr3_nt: TGTGCCAGCAGCTTGGTTGGGGGCGTTCGGACAGGATATTATGGCTACACCTTC
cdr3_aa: CASSLVGGVRTGYYGYTF

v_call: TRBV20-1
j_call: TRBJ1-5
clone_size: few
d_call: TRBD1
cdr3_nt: TGCAGTGCTAGAGATCGACGGACAGGGGGCTCTCTTACTAATCAGCCCCAGCATTTT
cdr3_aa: CSARDRRTGGSLTNQPQHF

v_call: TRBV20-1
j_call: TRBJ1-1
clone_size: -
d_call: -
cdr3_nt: TGCAGTGCCCCAGTCTTAGGGCAGAACACTGAAGCTTTCTTT
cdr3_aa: CSAPVLGQNTEAFF

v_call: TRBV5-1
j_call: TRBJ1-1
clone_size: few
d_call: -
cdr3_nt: TGCGCCAGCAGCGTGGACGGATGGAACACTGAAGCTTTCTTT
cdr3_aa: CASSVDGWNTEAFF

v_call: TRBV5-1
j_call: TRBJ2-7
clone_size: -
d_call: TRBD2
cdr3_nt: TGCGCCAGCAGCCGACTAGCGGGGGGGCCCAGCTCCTACGAGCAGTACTTC
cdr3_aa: CASSRLAGGPSSYEQYF

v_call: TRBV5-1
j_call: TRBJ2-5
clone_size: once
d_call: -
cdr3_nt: TGCGCCAGCAGCTTGGAAGGACAGCACCAAGAGACCCAGTACTTC
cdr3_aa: CASSLEGQHQETQYF

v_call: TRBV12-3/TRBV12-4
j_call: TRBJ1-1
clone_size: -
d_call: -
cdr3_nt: TGTGCCAGCAGGCTCCCGGGACCGAACACTGAAGCTTTCTTT
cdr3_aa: CASRLPGPNTEAFF

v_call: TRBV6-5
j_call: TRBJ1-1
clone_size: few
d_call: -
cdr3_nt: TGTGCCAGCAGTTACCTTTCGGGTGATACTCGGATGAACACTGAAGCTTTCTTT
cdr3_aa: CASSYLSGDTRMNTEAFF

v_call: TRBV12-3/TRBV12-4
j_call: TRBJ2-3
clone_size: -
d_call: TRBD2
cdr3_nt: TGTGCCAGCAACCCCACGGGGGGGAGCGCAGATACGCAGTATTTT
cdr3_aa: CASNPTGGSADTQYF

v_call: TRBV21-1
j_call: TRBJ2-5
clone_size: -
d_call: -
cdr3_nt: TGTGCCAGCAGCACAAGTGGGGGTAAGACCCAGTACTTC
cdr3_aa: CASSTSGGKTQYF

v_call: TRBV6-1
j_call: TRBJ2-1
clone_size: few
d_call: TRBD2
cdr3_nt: TGTGCCAGCAGTGGGACTAGCGGGAGGCCAAACAATGAGCAGTTCTTC
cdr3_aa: CASSGTSGRPNNEQFF

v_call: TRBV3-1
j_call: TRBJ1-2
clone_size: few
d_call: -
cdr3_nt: TGTGCCAGCAGCCAAGAAGAGGGTGTCTATGGCTACACCTTC
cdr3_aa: CASSQEEGVYGYTF

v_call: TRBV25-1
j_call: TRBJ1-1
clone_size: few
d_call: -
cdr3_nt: TGTGCCAGCAGTGTTGGCCCTGAAGCTTTCTTT
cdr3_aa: CASSVGPEAFF

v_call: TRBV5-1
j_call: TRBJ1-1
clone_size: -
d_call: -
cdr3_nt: TGCGCCAGCAGCTTGGCCGTGTTAAGAGCGGGATGGTCGAGGAACACTGAAGCTTTCTTT
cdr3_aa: CASSLAVLRAGWSRNTEAFF

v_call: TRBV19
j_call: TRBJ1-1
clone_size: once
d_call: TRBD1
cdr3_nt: TGTGCCAGTGGACTAACACAGGGACAGGCTAACACTGAAGCTTTCTTT
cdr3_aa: CASGLTQGQANTEAFF

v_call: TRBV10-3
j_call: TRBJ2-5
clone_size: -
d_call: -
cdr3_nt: TGTGCCACCCTAAACGCTGGGTGGGAGACCCAGTACTTC
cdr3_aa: CATLNAGWETQYF

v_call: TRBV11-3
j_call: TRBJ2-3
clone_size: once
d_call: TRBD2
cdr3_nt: TGTGCCAGCAGCCGGCAGCGGGAGAGCACGGATACGCAGTATTTT
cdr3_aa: CASSRQRESTDTQYF

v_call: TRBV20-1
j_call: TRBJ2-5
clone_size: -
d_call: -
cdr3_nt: TGCAGTGCTAGTAATTCGCCCGGTGAGACCCAGTACTTC
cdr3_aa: CSASNSPGETQYF

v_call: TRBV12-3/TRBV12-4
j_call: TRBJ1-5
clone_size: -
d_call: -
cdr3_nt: TGTGCCAGCGGGGGGAGGGGTAATAGCAATCAGCCCCAGCATTTT
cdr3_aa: CASGGRGNSNQPQHF

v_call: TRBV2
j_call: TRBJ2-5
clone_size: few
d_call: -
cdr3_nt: TGTGCCAGCAGTAGGGGAGATGAGACCCAGTACTTC
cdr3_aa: CASSRGDETQYF

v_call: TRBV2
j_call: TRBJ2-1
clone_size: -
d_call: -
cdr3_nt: TGTGCCACCAGACGAGGGGGCTCCTACAATGAGCAGTTCTTC
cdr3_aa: CATRRGGSYNEQFF

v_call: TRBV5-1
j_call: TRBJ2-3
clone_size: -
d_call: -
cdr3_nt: TGCGCCAGCAGCTTGGAGGGGTGGGATACGCAGTATTTT
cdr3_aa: CASSLEGWDTQYF

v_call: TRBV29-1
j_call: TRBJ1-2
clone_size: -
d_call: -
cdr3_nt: TGCAGCGTTGCCCACAGGGTAGCTAACTATGGCTACACCTTC
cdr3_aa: CSVAHRVANYGYTF

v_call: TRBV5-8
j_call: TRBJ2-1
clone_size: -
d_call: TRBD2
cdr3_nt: TGTGCCAGCAGCTTGGGACTAGCGGAGGGCAATGAGCAGTTCTTC
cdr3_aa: CASSLGLAEGNEQFF

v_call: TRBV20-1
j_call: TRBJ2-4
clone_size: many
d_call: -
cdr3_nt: TGCAGTGCTGGACGACCGGCCTTAGCCAAAAACATTCAGTACTTC
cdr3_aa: CSAGRPALAKNIQYF

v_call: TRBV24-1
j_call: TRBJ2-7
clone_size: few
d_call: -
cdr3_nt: TGTGCCACCAGTGACCCTAAGCCCGACAGTGGTACCTACGAGCAGTACTTC
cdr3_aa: CATSDPKPDSGTYEQYF

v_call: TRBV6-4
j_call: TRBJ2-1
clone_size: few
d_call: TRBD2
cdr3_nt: TGTGCCAGCAGTGACTCGAGCGGGGGCAATGAGCAGTTCTTC
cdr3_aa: CASSDSSGGNEQFF

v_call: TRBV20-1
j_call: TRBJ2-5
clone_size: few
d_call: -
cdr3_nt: TGCAGTGCTAGAGGACAGTTCCAAGAGACCCAGTACTTC
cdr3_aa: CSARGQFQETQYF

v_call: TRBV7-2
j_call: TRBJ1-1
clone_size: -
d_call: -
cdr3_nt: TGTGCCAGCAGCCAGAACGGGATGAACACTGAAGCTTTCTTT
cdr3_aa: CASSQNGMNTEAFF

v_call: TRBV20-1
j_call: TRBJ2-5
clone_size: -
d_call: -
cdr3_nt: TGCAGTGGGCTTCTACCACCCCAAGAGACCCAGTACTTC
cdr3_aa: CSGLLPPQETQYF

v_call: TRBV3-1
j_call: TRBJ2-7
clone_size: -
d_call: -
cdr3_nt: TGTGCCAGCAGCGACCGGGACGCCTCCTACGAGCAGTACTTC
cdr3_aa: CASSDRDASYEQYF

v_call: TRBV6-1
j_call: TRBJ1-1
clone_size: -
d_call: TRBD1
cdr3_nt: TGTGCCAGCACCGACCCTGACAGGGCGGCCACTGAAGCTTTCTTT
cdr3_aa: CASTDPDRAATEAFF

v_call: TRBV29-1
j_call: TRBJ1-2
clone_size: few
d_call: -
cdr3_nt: TGCAGCGCCGGAGGCACCGGGACATCGAATGGCTACACCTTC
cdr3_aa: CSAGGTGTSNGYTF

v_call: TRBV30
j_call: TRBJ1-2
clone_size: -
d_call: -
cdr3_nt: TGTGCCTGGAGTGTTCTCCTCGGGGGCTACACCTTC
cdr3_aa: CAWSVLLGGYTF

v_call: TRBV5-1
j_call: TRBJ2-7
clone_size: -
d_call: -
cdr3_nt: TGCGCCAGCAGCGTGGACAGCCCCTACGAGCAGTACTTC
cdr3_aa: CASSVDSPYEQYF